This T cell receptor beta chain was recorded in a study of Ad26.COV2.S vaccination and SARS-CoV-2 variants (dated by TCRdb to about 2021). General notes on the study: Vaccine-arm donors came from COV1001, a multicentre, randomized, double-blind, placebo-controlled phase I-IIa trial of Ad26.COV2.S in healthy adults. The TCR-sequenced set comprised roughly 30 samples: roughly 19 Ad26.COV2.S vaccine recipients, 5 placebo recipients and 8 SARS-CoV-2 convalescent individuals. Ad26.COV2.S was administered intramuscularly at 5 x 10^10 or 1 x 10^11 viral particles, either as a single shot or as two shots given 56 days apart. Throughout the experiments and outcome assessment, investigators stayed blinded to trial group allocation. Trial participants were randomized into five groups of five: low-dose or high-dose Ad26.COV2.S given once or twice, or placebo on both occasions. The specificity and breadth of SARS-CoV-2-reactive T cell receptors after Ad26.COV2.S vaccination were assessed by TCRbeta repertoire sequencing. Paper-wide results and their limitations: Vaccine and placebo recipients had similar non-spike TCR breadth, a finding consistent with the vaccine containing only spike. The authors noted that total T cell responses may have been underestimated by the TCR breadth and depth analyses. Compared with placebo recipients, Ad26.COV2.S recipients showed higher spike-specific TCR breadth (P = 0.0014). After vaccination, spike-specific CD8+ and CD4+ T cell responses were reported to show substantial breadth. The study was not powered for comparison of responses between vaccine doses or regimens.

Of note for this clone: Its antigen has not been determined. Base qualities were left out, and no much larger clone turns up one base away.

The treatment or condition label here, explained by the study, means: 15 to 20 received Ad26.COV2.S at low or high dose, single or two shots; roughly five received placebo; per-sample allocation not given. Repertoires of vaccine and placebo recipients were sequenced from samples taken on day 63 after the first injection. In Cohort 1b, around 23 adults aged 18-55 years were enrolled at a single site in Boston, USA, between 29 July and 7 August 2020. Ad26.COV2.S was a replication-incompetent adenovirus type 26 vector expressing a prefusion-stabilized SARS-CoV-2 spike protein from the original Wuhan strain. Per the germline V gene, MDHEN is the CDR1 and SYDVKM is the CDR2. The CDR3 contains 15 residues, cysteine and valine counted. The CDR3 DNA has 45 bases and is translated from base 1. Trimming at the junction amounts to 8 bases on V and 5 bases on J, and the germline ends lie 22 bases apart. The immunoSEQ Assay was the method used to sequence TCRbeta CDR3 regions. After extraction, genomic DNA underwent amplification by bias-controlled multiplex PCR, followed by high-throughput sequencing. The study's processing was this. To quantify the absolute abundance of each unique TCRbeta CDR3 region, sequences were collapsed and filtered. Usable DNA was measured by amplifying reference genes present in all nucleated cells, and TCRbeta template counts were normalized to that usable DNA to estimate T cell fraction. Repertoire TCRs were annotated as SARS-CoV-2-specific when V gene, CDR3 amino acid sequence and J gene were exactly matched to a known reactive TCR set. The reference SARS-CoV-2 TCR set came from MIRA and was filtered for enrichment in COVID-19-positive ImmuneCODE repertoires, removing public or cross-reactive TCRs. Based on the MIRA antigens, annotated TCRs were further analysed at the level of specific ORF or position within ORF. Depth was the summed frequency of annotated unique rearrangements, while breadth was defined as annotated unique rearrangements over total unique productive rearrangements. Two-sided Wilcoxon rank-sum tests were used to compare TCR breadth between groups. This is the immuneACCESS table as TCRdb keeps it, with only in-frame sequences that have V and J called. A part of the clones is gone; compared with another copy, unresolved V genes explain less than half, and the rest is unexplained. V and J calls plus clone size are reproduced from that table; the DNA served to infer D and trimming. Across this sample there are hundreds of thousands of clones, with approximately 89% seen only once. The top ten clones comprise 2.5% to 3% of the sample.

This sequence originates from a person between 18 and 65 years old who received the Ad26.COV2.S COVID-19 vaccine or a placebo. This sample comprised peripheral blood, obtained in a trial of Ad26.COV2.S vaccine versus placebo. This chain is built from TRBV28 and TRBJ2-7, with the D gene call left open. The CDR3 reads as follows: CASSSPGFEDHEQYV. In nucleotides, the sequence is TGTGCCAGCTCCTCCCCCGGCTTTGAGGACCACGAGCAGTACGTC.